This note documents a single T cell receptor beta chain sequence. Its antigen remains unknown. V lost 4 bases and J lost 3, with 12 bases in between. CDR3 length equals 14 residues. Germline V gene lookup returns CDR1 LGHDT and CDR2 YNNKEL (reference sequence). These data originate in a study of T-cell reconstitution after alpha-beta-depleted transplantation in children. Library preparation (for TCRbeta) was performed with unique molecular identifiers. TCRdb analysed the PCR reads with MiXCR anew, one entry per CDR3 protein. The table includes a few hundred thousand distinct CDR3 sequences, around 25% detected once. Study observations and caveats: There were some patients whose high TCRbeta diversity at day 60 came from surviving recipient T cells and thymic progenitors. Several hundred graft clones that had expanded were reportedly the source of alpha-beta T cells about two months after transplant. A year post-transplant, T-cell counts and diversity derived mostly from newly produced T cells.

This TCR came from a male patient between 5 and 17 years old who had a stem cell transplant for acute lymphoblastic leukemia, so the T cells may come from the graft donor. The chain carries TRBV3-1 and TRBJ1-1; D gene uncertain. The sample was PBMCs, mostly from graft donor cells, taken 180 days after TCRalphabeta/CD19-depleted stem cell transplant. The CDR3 spells CASSPWRRDTEAFF. Here the CDR3 DNA reads TGTGCCAGCAGCCCCTGGCGGCGGGACACTGAAGCTTTCTTT.